Listed below are T cell receptor beta chains from one sample, sequenced in a study of blood T cell repertoires in COVID-19. Profiled with immunoSEQ multiplex PCR; TCRdb holds only in-frame clones, not every one. Among hundreds of thousands of clones listed, around 92% were seen once. Sequenced input: peripheral blood. All receptors derive from a woman aged 30 to 39 with COVID-19, enrolled during active disease. The CDR3 runs from the conserved cysteine through the conserved F or W. D genes are given only for firm matches. Clone size is shown for a subset of rows, as once, few, many or a class of expanded clone.

d_call: TRBD2
j_call: TRBJ2-7
clone_size: once
v_call: TRBV3-1/TRBV3-2
cdr3_aa: CASSQVYAGGRHEQYF
cdr3_nt: TGTGCCAGCAGCCAAGTTTATGCGGGGGGGCGACACGAGCAGTACTTC

d_call: .
j_call: TRBJ1-3
clone_size: .
v_call: TRBV6-5
cdr3_aa: CASTPSGRNTIYF
cdr3_nt: TGTGCCAGCACCCCCTCAGGGCGAAACACCATATATTTT

d_call: TRBD1
j_call: TRBJ1-3
clone_size: .
v_call: TRBV24-1
cdr3_aa: CATSEEKGQGSGNTIYF
cdr3_nt: TGTGCCACCAGTGAAGAGAAGGGACAGGGATCTGGAAACACCATATATTTT

d_call: TRBD1
j_call: TRBJ1-5
clone_size: .
v_call: TRBV6-6
cdr3_aa: CASRTGAPSNQPQHF
cdr3_nt: TGTGCCAGCAGAACAGGGGCCCCTAGCAATCAGCCCCAGCATTTT

d_call: .
j_call: TRBJ2-2
clone_size: once
v_call: TRBV9
cdr3_aa: CASSVSQRNTGELFF
cdr3_nt: TGTGCCAGCAGCGTATCTCAGCGGAACACCGGGGAGCTGTTTTTT

d_call: .
j_call: TRBJ1-5
clone_size: .
v_call: TRBV3-1/TRBV3-2
cdr3_aa: CASSQSPSGGINQPQHF
cdr3_nt: TGTGCCAGCAGCCAATCTCCCTCCGGCGGTATCAATCAGCCCCAGCATTTT

d_call: TRBD2
j_call: TRBJ2-1
clone_size: .
v_call: TRBV9
cdr3_aa: CASSVKTSGYEQFF
cdr3_nt: TGTGCCAGCAGCGTAAAAACTAGCGGGTATGAGCAGTTCTTC

d_call: TRBD2
j_call: TRBJ2-3
clone_size: .
v_call: TRBV5-4
cdr3_aa: CASSTGGGRTDTQYF
cdr3_nt: TGTGCCAGCAGCACCGGGGGGGGGCGCACAGATACGCAGTATTTT

d_call: .
j_call: TRBJ2-7
clone_size: .
v_call: TRBV4-3
cdr3_aa: CASSQDAVKNGYEQYF
cdr3_nt: TGCGCCAGCAGCCAAGACGCGGTCAAAAATGGGTACGAGCAGTACTTC

d_call: TRBD2
j_call: TRBJ2-4
clone_size: once
v_call: TRBV24-1
cdr3_aa: CATSDKPGLAGGPGYF
cdr3_nt: TGTGCCACCAGTGATAAACCGGGACTAGCGGGAGGGCCAGGGTACTTC

d_call: TRBD1
j_call: TRBJ1-2
clone_size: .
v_call: TRBV5-1
cdr3_aa: CASSLGRDRAVYGYTF
cdr3_nt: TGCGCCAGCAGCTTGGGGCGGGACAGGGCCGTCTATGGCTACACCTTC

d_call: .
j_call: TRBJ2-1
clone_size: .
v_call: TRBV18
cdr3_aa: CASSPRQGLVADNEQFF
cdr3_nt: TGTGCCAGCTCACCCCGACAGGGACTTGTTGCCGACAATGAGCAGTTCTTC

d_call: .
j_call: TRBJ2-3
clone_size: .
v_call: TRBV5-6
cdr3_aa: CASSSRQVPLGTDTQYF
cdr3_nt: TGTGCCAGCAGCTCCCGACAGGTCCCGCTGGGCACAGATACGCAGTATTTT

d_call: TRBD1
j_call: TRBJ1-3
clone_size: .
v_call: TRBV27
cdr3_aa: CASSPLPRQGSRNTIYF
cdr3_nt: TGTGCCAGCAGTCCCCTACCGAGACAGGGATCCCGAAACACCATATATTTT

d_call: .
j_call: TRBJ1-2
clone_size: .
v_call: TRBV4-3
cdr3_aa: CASSQAGDGNYGYTF
cdr3_nt: TGCGCCAGCAGCCAAGCGGGAGACGGTAACTATGGCTACACCTTC

d_call: TRBD1
j_call: TRBJ1-5
clone_size: .
v_call: TRBV15
cdr3_aa: CATSRERGRGLQPQHF
cdr3_nt: TGTGCCACCAGCAGAGAGCGGGGCAGGGGGCTTCAGCCCCAGCATTTT

d_call: .
j_call: TRBJ2-5
clone_size: .
v_call: TRBV7-9
cdr3_aa: CASSLGTKETQYF
cdr3_nt: TGTGCCAGCAGCTTAGGCACTAAAGAGACCCAGTACTTC